These T cell receptor beta chains were read from a single sample in a study of human T cells and chemical hapten exposure. TCRdb re-called the reads with MiXCR, one entry per CDR3 protein. The table includes about 120,000 distinct CDR3 sequences, approximately 9.3% detected once. The material sequenced was whole blood. The source is a human donor in good health. Some clones in this sample may be carry-over from other donors' samples. CDR3s include the opening cysteine and the closing phenylalanine or tryptophan. Each record gives: clone size, CDR3 length, J gene, V gene, D gene, CDR3 DNA, CDR3 protein. A D gene is named only where the DNA matches it firmly. The size field is filled for only some rows; it gives once, few, many or a size class.

- | 13 | TRBJ2-7 | TRBV10-1 | - | TGCGCCAGCAGTGAGGGGACTTCCTACGAGCAGTACTTC | CASSEGTSYEQYF
many | 16 | TRBJ1-2 | TRBV4-2 | - | TGTGCCAGCAGCCAAGGTTCAGGGGAAAAGACGTTTGGCTACACCTTC | CASSQGSGEKTFGYTF
many | 12 | TRBJ1-5 | TRBV29-1 | - | TGCAGCGGTTGGTGCGGCGATCAGCCCCAGCATTTT | CSGWCGDQPQHF
few | 16 | TRBJ2-2 | TRBV28 | - | TGTGCCAGCAGTTTAGGCAGGGGTGAGGACACCGGGGAGCTGTTTTTT | CASSLGRGEDTGELFF
many | 15 | TRBJ1-1 | TRBV2 | - | TGTGCCAGCAGTGAGGCAGCAACAGGGAACACTGAAGCTTTCTTT | CASSEAATGNTEAFF
- | 18 | TRBJ2-3 | TRBV12-3/TRBV12-4 | TRBD1 | TGTGCCAGCAGTTTAACTATCGGAGGACAGGGGGTGACAGATACGCAGTATTTT | CASSLTIGGQGVTDTQYF
many | 15 | TRBJ2-2 | TRBV6-4 | TRBD1 | TGTGCCAGCAGTGACTCTGGACAGGGCACCGGGGAGCTGTTTTTT | CASSDSGQGTGELFF
- | 18 | TRBJ2-1 | TRBV7-6 | TRBD2 | TGTGCCAGCAGCGCAGGGACTAGCGGGGTCTCCTCCTACAATGAGCAGTTCTTC | CASSAGTSGVSSYNEQFF
many | 12 | TRBJ1-5 | TRBV19 | TRBD1 | TGTGCCAGTAACAGGGGGAATCAGCCCCAGCATTTT | CASNRGNQPQHF
- | 14 | TRBJ2-1 | TRBV29-1 | TRBD1 | TGCAGCGTTCTTGGGACAGGGTCGGACAATGAGCAGTTCTTC | CSVLGTGSDNEQFF
few | 15 | TRBJ2-2 | TRBV19 | - | TGTGCCAGTAGTATGCGCACAGGGAACACCGGGGAGCTGTTTTTT | CASSMRTGNTGELFF
many | 15 | TRBJ2-2 | TRBV2 | - | TGTGCCAGCAGTGTCGGCAGCGCGAACACCGGGGAGCTGTTTTTT | CASSVGSANTGELFF
- | 13 | TRBJ1-1 | TRBV29-1 | - | TGCAGCGTTTATGTACAGGGGAACACTGAAGCTTTCTTT | CSVYVQGNTEAFF
few | 15 | TRBJ1-3 | TRBV5-6 | TRBD1 | TGTGCCAGCAGGCCCAGGGGGTATACTGGAAACACCATATATTTT | CASRPRGYTGNTIYF
few | 11 | TRBJ2-5 | TRBV7-9 | - | TGTGCCAGCGGGGCACAAGAGACCCAGTACTTC | CASGAQETQYF
many | 16 | TRBJ1-3 | TRBV20-1 | TRBD1 | TGCAGTGCTAGATCCCCCTACCGGGACAGGAGAAACACCATATATTTT | CSARSPYRDRRNTIYF
few | 15 | TRBJ2-1 | TRBV20-1 | TRBD1 | TGCAGTGCTGAGACAGGGGCCCACTCCTACAATGAGCAGTTCTTC | CSAETGAHSYNEQFF
few | 18 | TRBJ1-5 | TRBV10-2 | TRBD1 | TGCGCCAGCAGTGAGTCGCGGACAGGGTCTTATAGCAATCAGCCCCAGCATTTT | CASSESRTGSYSNQPQHF
many | 14 | TRBJ1-6 | TRBV6-1 | TRBD1 | TGTGCCAGCACCAGGACAGGGGAAAATTCACCCCTCCACTTT | CASTRTGENSPLHF
few | 14 | TRBJ1-1 | TRBV5-1 | - | TGCGCCAGCAGCTTGGATGGAGGGGACACTGAAGCTTTCTTT | CASSLDGGDTEAFF
- | 14 | TRBJ2-7 | TRBV11-2 | - | TGTGCCAGCAGCTTAGAAGTCGCAACCCCCGAGCAGTACTTC | CASSLEVATPEQYF
few | 14 | TRBJ2-7 | TRBV7-9 | - | TGTGCCAGCAGCCCGGCGGGGGCCAGATACGAGCAGTACTTC | CASSPAGARYEQYF
- | 17 | TRBJ2-2 | TRBV20-1 | TRBD2 | TGCAGTGCTAGACCACTAACCAAGCGGGGGGACACCGGGGAGCTGTTTTTT | CSARPLTKRGDTGELFF
- | 16 | TRBJ2-3 | TRBV9 | TRBD2 | TGTGCCAGCAGCGGGTTGACTAGCGTTAGCACAGATACGCAGTATTTT | CASSGLTSVSTDTQYF
- | 14 | TRBJ2-3 | TRBV9 | TRBD2 | TGTGCCAGCAGCTTAAGCGGGGGTTTAGATACGCAGTATTTT | CASSLSGGLDTQYF
many | 17 | TRBJ1-5 | TRBV6-6 | - | TGTGCCAGCAGTTATCGACAGCCCTTCGGGGGCAATCAGCCCCAGCATTTT | CASSYRQPFGGNQPQHF
few | 13 | TRBJ2-7 | TRBV3-1 | - | TGTGCCAGCAGCCAAGGGGGCAGGACCGAGCAGTACTTC | CASSQGGRTEQYF
many | 12 | TRBJ2-7 | TRBV7-9 | TRBD2 | TGTGCCAGCAGCTTGGGACTACGCGAGCAGTACTTC | CASSLGLREQYF
many | 13 | TRBJ2-7 | TRBV6-6 | TRBD2 | TGTGCCAGCAGCTCTAGCGGGGATTACGAGCAGTACTTC | CASSSSGDYEQYF
many | 14 | TRBJ2-3 | TRBV7-9 | TRBD1 | TGTGCCAGCAGCTTTGGACAGGGGGCCGATACGCAGTATTTT | CASSFGQGADTQYF
- | 16 | TRBJ2-1 | TRBV4-3 | - | TGCGCCAGCAGCCAAGATCCAATTTCCTCCTACAATGAGCAGTTCTTC | CASSQDPISSYNEQFF
many | 16 | TRBJ2-1 | TRBV5-1 | TRBD1 | TGCGCCAGCAGCTTGGCAGGGGGCAACTCCTACAATGAGCAGTTCTTC | CASSLAGGNSYNEQFF
few | 15 | TRBJ2-7 | TRBV4-1 | - | TGCGCCAGCAGCCAGGGTGAGCGAAATACCTACGAGCAGTACTTC | CASSQGERNTYEQYF
many | 13 | TRBJ2-7 | TRBV12-3/TRBV12-4 | - | TGTGCCAGCAGCCGGGACTCCCTTGGAGAGCAGTACTTC | CASSRDSLGEQYF
many | 14 | TRBJ2-7 | TRBV6-5 | - | TGTGCCAGCAGCCTACTGGCGGGTTACTACGAGCAGTACTTC | CASSLLAGYYEQYF
few | 15 | TRBJ1-5 | TRBV7-2 | - | TGTGCCAGCAGCTTAGCCCGGCAGTACGGTCAGCCCCAGCATTTT | CASSLARQYGQPQHF
few | 12 | TRBJ2-7 | TRBV20-1 | - | TGCAGTGCTAGCACGGGGAAGTACGAGCAGTACTTC | CSASTGKYEQYF
- | 13 | TRBJ2-7 | TRBV20-1 | TRBD2 | TGCAGTGCGGCAGGACTAGGCTCCTACGAGCAGTACTTC | CSAAGLGSYEQYF
- | 16 | TRBJ2-1 | TRBV12-2 | - | TGTGCAAGTCGCTTAGTTTTGGCGGGGGACTACAATGAGCAGTTCTTC | CASRLVLAGDYNEQFF
many | 15 | TRBJ1-2 | TRBV27 | TRBD1 | TGTGCCAGCAGTTTATCGTCGACAGGGAACAATGGCTACACCTTC | CASSLSSTGNNGYTF
- | 15 | TRBJ2-5 | TRBV7-9 | TRBD2 | TGTGCCAGCAGCCCCTCAGCGGGGGGAGAGGAGACCCAGTACTTC | CASSPSAGGEETQYF
many | 14 | TRBJ2-5 | TRBV6-2/TRBV6-3 | - | TGTGCCAGCAGTTACTCCCGGGGGCTGGAGACCCAGTACTTC | CASSYSRGLETQYF